This T cell receptor (beta chain) emerged from a study of blood T cell repertoires in COVID-19. Study context: T cells, B-cell-depleted T cells, or PBMCs supplied cDNA or gDNA.

V shed 5 bases and J 8 bases; nucleotides not matched to a gene: 5. CDR1 and CDR2 from the germline V gene are DFQATT and SNEGSKA (reference sequence). The CDR3 spans 11 residues. Clones were read by immunoSEQ multiplex PCR, and TCRdb kept only the in-frame ones, dropping some. The data contain around 210,000 clones, about 86% of them singletons. The chain recombines TRBV20-1 with TRBJ1-1; TRBD1 agrees at 7 bases. Sequencing was carried out using peripheral blood. The clonotype comes from a woman in her 70s with acute or convalescent COVID-19. The CDR3 region is CSARGQAEAFF. In DNA form, the CDR3 reads TGCAGTGCTCGTGGACAGGCGGAAGCTTTCTTT.